This T cell receptor (beta chain) was documented in a study of T cells in women clearing cervical HPV infection. As for the study in general: Controls gave blood once infection was undetectable; cases at lesion identification. For cases, blood was sampled a median 149 days after lesion detection, interquartile range about 90 to 230 days. Study results and caveats: T-cell numbers per sample were unknown and may explain richness differences. Repertoire richness, not evenness, was significantly elevated in CIN3+ cases versus controls.

V dropped 3 bases and J dropped 3; count of bases not matched to a gene: 2. Germline loops: CDR1 LNHDA, CDR2 SQIVND (reference sequence). This CDR3 has 15 residues. Here immunoSEQ multiplex PCR was the method, and the copy in TCRdb shows in-frame clones only, minus some. The sample totals about 36,000 clones. Comment on this clone: Its antigen remains unidentified. The CDR3 end falls 3 residues outside the read, so it is completed with the germline J gene.

What was sequenced was blood buffy coat. The J gene is TRBJ1-4, the V gene TRBV19, with 9 bases lining up with TRBD1. This clonotype was obtained from a woman aged 18-70 years with a cervical HPV16 infection that either progressed to CIN3+ or cleared (not recorded which). CDR3 region: CASSIGDRANEKLFF. CDR3 bases read: TGTGCCAGTAGTATTGGGGACAGGGCTAATGAAAAA.